This is a list of T cell receptor beta chains from one sample in a study of T cell responses to AZD1222 COVID-19 vaccine. This table comes from immunoSEQ multiplex PCR, and its TCRdb copy is limited to in-frame clones, with some not included. Of 100,000 to 110,000 clones listed, around 87% are singletons. The sequencing here drew on peripheral blood, taken on day 0 of MenACWY control vaccination. These receptors were obtained from an adult in good health. The CDR3 runs from the conserved cysteine through the conserved F or W. D genes are given only for firm matches. Clone sizes are given selectively: once, few, many, or a class where the clone is expanded.

j_call d_call v_call clone_size cdr3_nt cdr3_aa
TRBJ2-5 . TRBV12-3/TRBV12-4 . TGTGCCAGCACCCTCCGTCCAACTGAGACCCAGTACTTC CASTLRPTETQYF
TRBJ1-2 . TRBV9 . TGTGCCAGCAGCGTAGATCCCGGCGGGGGCTACACCTTC CASSVDPGGGYTF
TRBJ2-1 . TRBV9 . TGTGCCAGCAGCGTGGGGGTCGGAAGCTACAATGAGCAGTTCTTC CASSVGVGSYNEQFF
TRBJ1-5 . TRBV2 . TGTGCCAGCGAGATTCACAGTCAAAATCAGCCCCAGCATTTT CASEIHSQNQPQHF
TRBJ2-1 . TRBV25-1 . TGTGCCAGCAGTGATCGGCGGAATGAGCAGTTCTTC CASSDRRNEQFF
TRBJ1-2 . TRBV19 . TGTGCCAGTAAAATCCACGGAAGGGAAGTAAATGGCTACACCTTC CASKIHGREVNGYTF
TRBJ2-7 TRBD1 TRBV23-1 . TGCGCCAGCAGTCAATCACGGGACAGGGGGATGACCTACGAGCAGTACTTC CASSQSRDRGMTYEQYF
TRBJ1-5 . TRBV7-2 . TGTGCCAGCAGCGAAGGCGGCGTGCGGGCTCAGCCCCAGCATTTT CASSEGGVRAQPQHF
TRBJ1-3 . TRBV12-3/TRBV12-4 . TGTGCCAGCACCCTAAACAGCGGTAACACCATATATTTT CASTLNSGNTIYF
TRBJ1-2 . TRBV5-8 . TGTGCCAGCAGCTCTGGAGGACAAGTTGTATATGGCTACACCTTC CASSSGGQVVYGYTF
TRBJ1-1 TRBD1 TRBV15 . TGTGCCACCAGCAGAGAGCGGAGGGGGCGCGGGAACACTGAAGCTTTCTTT CATSRERRGRGNTEAFF
TRBJ2-7 . TRBV18 once TGTGCCAGCTCACCACTGCTCGGGGAGAAGCCTGGCGAGCAGTACTTC CASSPLLGEKPGEQYF
TRBJ1-2 . TRBV7-2 . TGTGCCAGCAGCTTAGGAACCAGGGGTAACTATGGCTACACCTTC CASSLGTRGNYGYTF
TRBJ1-1 . TRBV7-8 . TGTGCCAGCAGGGGACATCTAAACACTGAAGCTTTCTTT CASRGHLNTEAFF
TRBJ1-2 TRBD1 TRBV28 . TGTGCCAGCAGTTTTTGGCGTCAGGGGGCACGGGGCTACACCTTC CASSFWRQGARGYTF
TRBJ2-1 . TRBV3-1/TRBV3-2 . TGTGCCAGCAGCCGAAGAGGGGTAGTCGGGCAGTTCTTC CASSRRGVVGQFF
TRBJ2-7 TRBD2 TRBV5-1 . TGCGCCAGCAGCGGGCAGCTCGCGGGAGCAAATGAGCAGTACTTC CASSGQLAGANEQYF
TRBJ2-5 TRBD1 TRBV7-2 . TGTGCCAGCACCTCGCACAGGGGAGAGACCCAGTACTTC CASTSHRGETQYF
TRBJ2-7 TRBD1 TRBV10-3 few TGTGCCATCAGTGAGTCGAGGGACAGGGACGAGCAGTACTTC CAISESRDRDEQYF
TRBJ1-4 . TRBV7-2 . TGTGCCAGCAGCTTAGTTTTAGGGGGGGAAGTTGGAAAACTGTTTTTT CASSLVLGGEVGKLFF
TRBJ2-1 . TRBV7-2 . TGTGCCAGCAGCTCCGGATCAGGAGGTGATGAGCAGTTCTTC CASSSGSGGDEQFF
TRBJ1-6 . TRBV21-1 few TGTGCCAGCAATCCGGTACAGGGGGCTTTTAGCTCCTATAATTCACCCCTCCACTTT CASNPVQGAFSSYNSPLHF
TRBJ2-7 . TRBV28 . TGTGCCAGCAGGGAGACGGAAGGTTCCTACGAGCAGTACTTC CASRETEGSYEQYF
TRBJ1-2 . TRBV2 few TGTGCCAGCAGGGGGGGAGGGTGGAATGGCTACACCTTC CASRGGGWNGYTF
TRBJ1-2 . TRBV5-4 . TGTGCCAGCAGCTTGGCCGCAGGGGTTGGCTACACCTTC CASSLAAGVGYTF
TRBJ1-6 TRBD1 TRBV2 . TGTGCCAGCACCTTGACAGGGCGGAATTCACCCCTCCACTTT CASTLTGRNSPLHF
TRBJ1-2 TRBD1 TRBV3-1/TRBV3-2 . TGTGCCAGCAGCCAGAGACAGGGGGAAACTGGCTACACCTTC CASSQRQGETGYTF
TRBJ2-7 . TRBV11-2 . TGTGCCAGCAGCTTAGCAGGGACCAACTCCTACGAGCAGTACTTC CASSLAGTNSYEQYF
TRBJ2-1 TRBD1 TRBV5-1 . TGCGCCAGCAGCTTGGTCCCGACAGGGAAGGATAATGAGCAGTTCTTC CASSLVPTGKDNEQFF
TRBJ1-3 . TRBV6-5 . TGTGCCAGCAGTTACGGGCACTCTGGAAACACCATATATTTT CASSYGHSGNTIYF
TRBJ1-2 . TRBV28 few TGTGCCAGCAGTTTACCGACAGGCCCCTATGGCTACACCTTC CASSLPTGPYGYTF
TRBJ2-3 . TRBV7-2 . TGTGCCAGCAGCTTAGAGGCAGTTATAGATACGCAGTATTTT CASSLEAVIDTQYF
TRBJ1-4 . TRBV10-3 . TGTGCCATCAGTGAGTTAGGTGCTGCTAATGAAAAACTGTTTTTT CAISELGAANEKLFF